The 16 T cell receptor beta chains below all came from one sample that was sequenced in a study of blood T cell repertoires in COVID-19. Only in-frame clones appear in the TCRdb table, and some are missing; sequencing was by immunoSEQ multiplex PCR. The data hold under 350,000 clones, with roughly 90% observed a single time. Input material: PBMCs or T cells enriched from blood (not recorded which). The receptors shown here come from a man in his 60s who had recovered from COVID-19.

The V and J genes are TRBV29-1 and TRBJ1-2; the D is unclear. V was pared by 4 bases and J by 7 bases, with 13 bases between. This CDR3 is built from 12 residues. Germline-derived CDR1 and CDR2 are SQVTM and ANQGSEA. CDR3 in DNA: TGCAGCGTTGCTATTCCGGGAAGTGGCTACACCTTC. It codes for CSVAIPGSGYTF.

Here the CDR3 reads CASRGWRTVLIAETQYF. The CDR3 nucleotides are TGTGCCAGCAGGGGATGGAGGACAGTTTTGATTGCGGAGACCCAGTACTTC. This rearrangement joins TRBV2 to TRBJ2-5; a weak D match, TRBD1 (6 bases). The CDR3 covers 17 residues. Looked up from germline, CDR1 is SNHLY and CDR2 is FYNNEI. V was pared by 6 bases and J by 5 bases, with 25 bases between.

This clone occurred once. The rearrangement joins TRBV12-2 to TRBJ2-1; TRBD1, the table's D call, lacks a check against the DNA. TRBV12-2 represents a pseudogene. CDR3 size: 18 residues. In DNA form, the CDR3 reads TGTGCAAGTCGCCCTATGGGACAGGGGAAGGATAAGCGCGATGAGCAGTTCTTC. Translation: CASRPMGQGKDKRDEQFF.

This chain connects TRBV14 to TRBJ2-7; TRBD1 matches 10 bases. This CDR3 spans 18 amino acids. Trimming at V came to 0 bases and at J to 1 base, leaving 9 bases not matched to a gene. Per the germline V gene, CDR1 is SGHDN and CDR2 is FVKESK. CDR3 sequence: CASSQDTGWDRGSYEQYF. The CDR3, as DNA: TGTGCCAGCAGCCAAGATACGGGGTGGGACAGGGGTTCCTACGAGCAGTACTTC.

This chain connects TRBV9 to TRBJ2-2; 8 bases agree with TRBD1. CDR3 length equals 16 residues. The V gene's germline CDR1 is SGDLS and CDR2 YYNGEE. The J segment lost 2 bases and the V segment lost 4 bases, leaving 7 bases of the junction unmatched. CDR3 residues: CASSKGQGTNTGELFF. CDR3 sequence (DNA): TGTGCCAGCAGCAAAGGACAGGGAACTAACACCGGGGAGCTGTTTTTT.

J is TRBJ2-7 and V is TRBV9, with 10 bases lining up with TRBD2. Trimming cost V 3 bases and J 2 bases; bases outside gene matches: 8. Per germline, CDR1 SGDLS and CDR2 YYNGEE. The CDR3 is made up of 16 amino acids. CDR3 coding DNA: TGTGCCAGCAGCGGGTCAGCGGGAGGGCTAACCTACGAGCAGTACTTC. The encoded protein is CASSGSAGGLTYEQYF. Filled out from reference TRBV9 and TRBJ2-7, the complete variable domain reads DSGVTQTPKHLITATGQRVTLRCSPRSGDLSVYWYQQSLDQGLQFLIQYYNGEERAKGNILERFSAQQFPDLHSELNLSSLELGDSALYFCASSGSAGGLTYEQYFGPGTRLTVT.

The gene calls are TRBV19 and TRBJ2-1; 10 bases fit TRBD2. Losses at the gene ends were 7 bases for V and 7 bases for J; bases not matched to a gene: 10. Germline loops: CDR1 LNHDA, CDR2 SQIVND (reference sequence). The CDR3 covers 15 residues. CDR3 nucleotide sequence: TGTGCCAGTATCGACGGAGCGGGGGGGCAGAATGAGCAGTTCTTC. Its translation is CASIDGAGGQNEQFF.

The chain links TRBV7-2 to TRBJ1-2, with TRBD1 as a possible D gene (6 bases). Trimming took 1 base from V and 3 from J, leaving 15 bases between them. Germline-derived CDR1 and CDR2 are SGHTA and FQGNSA. This CDR3 spans 16 amino acids. The CDR3 here is CASSLGAVQGDYGYTF. The CDR3 nucleotides read TGTGCCAGCAGCTTAGGAGCGGTACAGGGCGACTATGGCTACACCTTC.

Only one count was recorded for this clone. J is TRBJ1-2 and V is TRBV5-8, with D possibly TRBD1 on 5 matching bases. The germline gives CDR1 SGHTS, CDR2 YDEGEE. V shed 0 bases and J shed 7 bases, with 10 bases lying between them. The CDR3 is 13 residues long. In nucleotides, the CDR3 is TGTGCCAGCAGCTTGGCCATGGGGGGTGGCTACACCTTC. It encodes CASSLAMGGGYTF.

CDR3 sequence (DNA): TGTGCCTCTTCCCCCGGGGAAAATAGCAATCAGCCCCAGCATTTT. It encodes CASSPGENSNQPQHF. V is TRBV15 and J is TRBJ1-5; D is uncertain. The germline V gene has CDR1 LNHNV and CDR2 YYDKDF (reference sequence). This CDR3 region has 15 residues. The V end was cut by 11 bases, the J end by 0 bases, with 17 bases between.

There are many counts of this clone. The rearrangement links TRBV15 to TRBJ1-1; the D gene is possibly TRBD1 (5 bases). The CDR3 has 15 residues. Trimming removed 5 bases at V and 1 base at J, with 14 bases between. The germline V gene encodes CDR1 LNHNV and CDR2 YYDKDF (reference sequence). Written as DNA, the CDR3 is TGTGCCACCAGCGGGGGAGGACACAGGAACACTGAAGCTTTCTTT. Translated: CATSGGGHRNTEAFF.

The rearrangement links TRBV5-1 to TRBJ2-7; D is perhaps TRBD2 (6 bases). The CDR3 loop spans 15 amino acids. The germline CDR1 and CDR2 sequences are SGHRS and YFSETQ. The ends were cut back, 3 bases at V and 4 bases at J, with 17 bases in the middle. The CDR3: CASSWGVGAYYEQYF. CDR3 DNA sequence: TGCGCCAGCAGCTGGGGGGTTGGGGCGTATTACGAGCAGTACTTC. The full variable domain, in which reference TRBV5-1 and TRBJ2-7 provide the parts outside the CDR3, is KAGVTQTPRYLIKTRGQQVTLSCSPISGHRSVSWYQQTPGQGLQFLFEYFSETQRNKGNFPGRFSGRQFSNSRSEMNVSTLELGDSALYLCASSWGVGAYYEQYFGPGTRLTVT.

This clone was recorded only once. The rearrangement joins TRBV5-1 to TRBJ1-3; D perhaps matches TRBD1 (6 bases). With 2 bases removed from V and 3 bases from J, the gap between germline ends came to 12 bases. This CDR3 spans 15 amino acids. The germline CDR1 and CDR2 sequences are SGHRS and YFSETQ. As DNA, the CDR3 is TGCGCCAGCAGCTTCGTGGGGGCGAATGGAAACACCATATATTTT. Translation gives CASSFVGANGNTIYF.

The chain carries TRBV12-3 or TRBV12-4 and TRBJ1-2; D is unresolved. Trimming took off 4 bases at V and 2 bases at J, with 5 bases between the two ends. The CDR3 loop spans 12 amino acids. Written as DNA, the CDR3 is TGTGCCAGCAGTTCCGGGAACTATGGCTACACCTTC. Translated: CASSSGNYGYTF.

The chain employs TRBV12-3 or TRBV12-4 and TRBJ1-2; no firm D call. The CDR3 spans 13 residues. The V and J ends lost 0 bases and 7 bases respectively, with 9 bases between them. CDR3 nucleotide sequence: TGTGCCAGCAGTTTAGCCGGAGGGCGTGGCTACACCTTC. The encoded protein is CASSLAGGRGYTF.

The sample holds a few counts of this clone. The chain links TRBV3-1 (or the pseudogene TRBV3-2) to TRBJ2-1; maybe TRBD1 (5 bases). Germline V gene data show CDR1 as LGHDT and CDR2 as YNNKEL (reference sequence). The CDR3 totals 12 residues. Trimming removed 4 bases from V and 9 bases from J, with 10 bases in between. The CDR3 DNA is TGTGCCAGCAGCCCGGCTGGGGCTGAGCAGTTCTTC. It encodes CASSPAGAEQFF.